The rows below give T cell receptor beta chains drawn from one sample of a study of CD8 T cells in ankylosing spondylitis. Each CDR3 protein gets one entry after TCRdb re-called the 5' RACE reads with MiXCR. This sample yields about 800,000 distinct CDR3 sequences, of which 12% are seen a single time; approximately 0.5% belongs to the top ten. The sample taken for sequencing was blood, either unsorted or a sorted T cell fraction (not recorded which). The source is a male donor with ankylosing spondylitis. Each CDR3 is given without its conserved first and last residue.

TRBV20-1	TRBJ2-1	SARGLAGMGEQF
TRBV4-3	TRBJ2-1	ASSQGLAGGRSSYNEQF
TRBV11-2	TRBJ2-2	ASSSRGLNTGELF
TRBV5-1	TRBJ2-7	ASSSGTSVIYEQY
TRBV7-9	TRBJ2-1	ASSIRTGHDNEQF
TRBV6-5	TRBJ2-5	ASSYSIAETQY
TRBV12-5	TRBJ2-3	ASGLGRGTPSTDTQY
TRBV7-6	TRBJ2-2	ASSPGGAANTGELF
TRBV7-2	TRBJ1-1	ASSQAGRGMNTEAF
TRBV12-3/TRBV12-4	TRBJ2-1	ASSFLVQGGNEQF
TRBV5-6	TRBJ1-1	ASSYGQMNTEAF
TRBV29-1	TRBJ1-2	SVIRTGGARTGYT
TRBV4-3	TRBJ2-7	ASSQEQMAEQY
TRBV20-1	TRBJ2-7	SADRGSYEQY
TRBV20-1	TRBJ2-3	SAKLANSDTQY
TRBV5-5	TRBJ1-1	ASRTDSRLAF
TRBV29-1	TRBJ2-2	SVLTGELF
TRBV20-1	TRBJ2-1	SARPASSYNEQF
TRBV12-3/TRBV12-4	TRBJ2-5	ASSVRDYQETQY
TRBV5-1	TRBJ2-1	ASIQRNEQF
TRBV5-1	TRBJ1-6	ASSVGQANSPLH
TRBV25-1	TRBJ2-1	ASSETSRDEQF